This TCR beta chain was identified in a study of metastatic and nonmetastatic thyroid tumors. Study details: Both malignant and benign thyroid patients supplied peripheral blood and tumor or nodule tissue samples, across which the repertoires of these patients were then compared. Study-level findings and limits: Reports indicated that malignant thyroid tumors showed significantly higher TCR beta diversity than benign nodules did, in blood and tumor.

Prior to thyroid surgery, none of the patients had received any treatment. The CDR3 is 14 residues long. The germline V gene encodes CDR1 MDHEN and CDR2 SYDVKM. This clone was seen more than once but under ten times. The antigen is not known. One end of the junction varies from germline; a read error may be responsible. MiXCR was used by TCRdb to re-call the PCR reads. The sample carries tens of thousands of clones, roughly a quarter recorded once. The TCR originated in a female donor with papillary thyroid cancer or a benign thyroid nodule (not recorded which). Some clones in this sample may be carry-over from other donors' samples. This sequence joins TRBV28 and TRBJ2-6, with a possible D match to TRBD1 (5 bases). The sample taken for sequencing was blood. CDR3 loop: CASSTNRSTKVLTF. The CDR3 DNA follows: TGTGCCAGCAGCACTAACAGGAGTACCAAGGTCCTGACTTTC.